These 20 T cell receptor delta chains were sequenced from one sample in a study of gamma-delta T cells after stem cell transplantation. TCRdb processed the RT-PCR reads again with the CATT caller. This sample yields 12,000 to 15,000 delta-chain clones, of which more than 30% are seen a single time; 3% to 4.5% belongs to the top ten. Sample: gamma-delta T cells. Receptors originate from a human donor. It is not recorded whose cells these are; they may come from a transplant donor.

This chain links TRDV3 with TRDJ1, with 12 bases aligning to TRDD3. There are 15 residues in the CDR3. Germline assignment: CDR1 TVYSNPD and CDR2 GDNSRS (reference sequence). With 5 bases clipped from V and 5 bases from J, the junction kept 12 bases outside the gene matches. CDR3 in DNA: TGTGCCAAACGGGCCTGGGGGATACGCAGGGATAAACTCATCTTT. It specifies CAKRAWGIRRDKLIF.

This chain links TRDV3 with TRDJ1, with 8 bases fitting TRDD2. The junction had 17 bases not matched to a gene; V was cut back by 2 bases and J by 0 bases. From germline, CDR1 is TVYSNPD and CDR2 GDNSRS (reference sequence). This CDR3 is built from 18 residues. CDR3 coding DNA: TGTGCCTTTTTCCCAATGCTTCCTACGACGGGGCACACCGATAAACTCATCTTT. This encodes CAFFPMLPTTGHTDKLIF.

Note on this clone: A read error may explain this, as a much larger clone is one base away. The sample carries other DNA sequences with the same CDR3. This chain uses TRDV2 with TRDJ1; TRDD3 agrees at 8 bases. The CDR3 sequence is 15 residues long. In germline, CDR1 is GEAIGNYY, CDR2 EKD. J gave up 4 bases and V 3 bases, and 9 bases lay outside the gene matches. Written as DNA, the CDR3 is TGTGCCTGTGACCTCTCCTACTGGGGGGTCGATAAACTCATCTTT. Protein product: CACDLSYWGVDKLIF.

The rearrangement joins TRDV1 to TRDJ1, with D perhaps being TRDD2 or TRDD3 (6 bases each). The germline CDR1 and CDR2 sequences are TSWWSYY and QGS. There are 21 residues in the CDR3. Trimming cost V 6 bases and J 5 bases, with 37 bases left between them. DNA for the CDR3: TGTGCTCTTGGCGCGCCGCCTTCCACGAGGGGGAGAGCAGCCTTAGCAGATAAACTCATCTTT. Translating gives CALGAPPSTRGRAALADKLIF.

The chain has TRDV2 and TRDJ1, with TRDD3 identical over 9 bases. V gave up 7 bases and J gave up 2 bases; unmatched junction bases: 13. The germline gives CDR1 GEAIGNYY, CDR2 EKD. CDR3 length equals 16 residues. CDR3 sequence: CACSVRAGGWTDKLIF. CDR3 DNA sequence: TGTGCCTGCTCCGTACGGGCTGGGGGATGGACCGATAAACTCATCTTT.

V gene TRDV3 combines with J gene TRDJ1, with a possible D match to TRDD3 (6 bases). V was trimmed by 5 bases and J by 1 base, leaving 29 bases between them. The CDR3 loop spans 18 amino acids. Germline assignment: CDR1 TVYSNPD and CDR2 GDNSRS (reference sequence). In DNA, the CDR3 is TGTGCCCTCGGGGGACGGTTCGACCAAATCCCCTCCACCGATAAACTCATCTTT. Its protein is CALGGRFDQIPSTDKLIF.

This clone was counted between two and nine times. The rearrangement joins TRAV29/DV5 to TRDJ1; 9 positions match TRDD3. V was clipped by 1 base and J by 1 base; unmatched bases: 14. Germline V gives CDR1 NSMFDY, CDR2 ISSIKDK. CDR3 length: 18 amino acids. CDR3 amino acids: CAASLDSGWGIFTDKLIF. The CDR3, as DNA: TGTGCAGCAAGCTTAGATTCCGGGTGGGGGATATTCACCGATAAACTCATCTTT.

The rearrangement uses TRDV2 and TRDJ3, with 13 bases lining up with TRDD3. The CDR3 is 18 amino acids. Germline lookup yields CDR1 GEAIGNYY and CDR2 EKD. J gave up 3 bases and V 2 bases, and 3 bases lay outside the gene matches. The CDR3 DNA is TGTGCCTGTGACATACTGGGGGATACGCTCTGGGACACCCGACAGATGTTTTTC. Amino acid sequence: CACDILGDTLWDTRQMFF.

The chain combines TRDV3 with TRDJ1; D might be TRDD3 (6 bases). V lost 1 base and J lost 0, with 30 bases in between. The CDR3 spans 20 residues. CDR1 is TVYSNPD, CDR2 GDNSRS, per germline (reference sequence). The CDR3 here is CAFIPSWVIRFHSHTDKLIF. DNA of the CDR3: TGTGCCTTTATACCTTCTTGGGTGATACGCTTTCACTCTCACACCGATAAACTCATCTTT. Full variable domain (outside the CDR3, taken from reference TRDV3 and TRDJ1): CDKVTQSSPDQTVASGSEVVLLCTYDTVYSNPDLFWYRIRPDYSFQFVFYGDNSRSEGADFTQGRFSVKHILTQKAFHLVISPVRTEDSATYYCAFIPSWVIRFHSHTDKLIFGKGTRVTVEP.

For this clone: The junction shows a germline mismatch at one end, possibly a read error. The J gene is TRDJ1, the V gene TRDV2, with TRDD3 matching over 7 bases. The CDR3 consists of 15 residues. Germline V gene sequence: CDR1 GEAIGNYY, CDR2 EKD. CDR3 amino acids: CAFDTLGDSAVKLIF. The CDR3, as DNA: TGTGCCTTTGACACCTTGGGGGACTCCGCCGTTAAACTCATCTTT.

This clone turned up a few times. The chain links TRDV3 to TRDJ1, with D perhaps TRDD2 (6 bases). Germline CDR1 TVYSNPD, CDR2 GDNSRS (reference sequence). This CDR3 is 16 amino acids long. V was pared by 0 bases and J by 0 bases, with 17 bases between. The CDR3 region is CAFRVSFPTNTDKLIF. CDR3 sequence (DNA): TGTGCCTTTAGGGTTTCCTTCCCTACCAACACCGATAAACTCATCTTT.

There are a few counts of this clone. The V and J genes are TRDV1 and TRDJ2, with 13 nucleotides matching TRDD3. The V segment lost 10 bases and the J segment 4 bases; nucleotides outside the gene matches: 21. The CDR3 runs to 20 residues. Germline CDR1 is TSWWSYY and CDR2 is QGS. This chain's CDR3 is CARTAFRNCTGGYGTAQLFF. CDR3 DNA: TGTGCTCGTACGGCCTTCCGAAATTGTACTGGGGGATACGGGACAGCACAACTCTTCTTT.

Comments on this clone: The junction departs from germline at one end; a sequencing error may be responsible. This CDR3 is CACDTWGTLTAHLFF. The CDR3 DNA reads TGTGCCTGTGACACCTGGGGGACTTTGACCGCACACCTCTTCTTT. The V and J genes are TRDV2 and TRDJ2, with 7 positions matching TRDD3. Germline assignment: CDR1 GEAIGNYY and CDR2 EKD. The length of the CDR3 is 15 residues.

The gene calls are TRDV3 and TRDJ3, with a weak D call TRDD3 (6 bases). V was cut by 4 bases and J by 1 base, with 26 bases left in between. The CDR3 covers 20 residues. Germline V gene data show CDR1 as TVYSNPD and CDR2 as GDNSRS (reference sequence). DNA of the CDR3: TGTGCCTCTTATCGGGCGAGGGGGAATACGGTGTCCTGGGACACCCGACAGATGTTTTTC. It is translated as CASYRARGNTVSWDTRQMFF.

This clone occurred a few times. Just one base apart from a much larger clone, this may be a read error. The CDR3 nucleotides read TGTGCCTTTGACATACTGGGGGATACCTGGGACACCCGACAGATGTTTTTC. Translated, it gives CAFDILGDTWDTRQMFF. The chain combines TRDV2 with TRDJ3; 11 bases agree with TRDD3. The CDR3 has 17 amino acids. Per germline, CDR1 GEAIGNYY and CDR2 EKD.

This clone appeared a few times. The J gene is TRDJ1, the V gene TRDV2; 12 nucleotides agree with TRDD3. Trimming at V came to 3 bases and at J to 0 bases, leaving 34 bases not matched to a gene. Germline CDR1 and CDR2: GEAIGNYY and EKD. The CDR3 runs to 26 residues. The CDR3 reads CACDLRPPEPILLGDTLPSYTDKLIF. CDR3 in DNA: TGTGCCTGTGACTTGAGGCCCCCCGAGCCCATATTACTGGGGGATACCCTACCCTCGTACACCGATAAACTCATCTTT.

This clone has just a few counts. One junction end disagrees with the germline gene, perhaps due to a read error. The rearrangement links TRDV3 to TRDJ1, with 8 positions matching TRDD3. CDR3 length equals 16 residues. Germline-derived CDR1 and CDR2 are TVYSNPD and GDNSRS (reference sequence). CDR3 in DNA: TGTGCCTTTCCTACCTACTGGGGGTTTTACACCGATAAGCTCATCTTT. This sequence encodes CAFPTYWGFYTDKLIF.

The J gene is TRDJ2, the V gene TRDV1, with 9 bases matching TRDD3. Germline loops: CDR1 TSWWSYY, CDR2 QGS. There are 19 residues in the CDR3. V lost 8 bases to trimming and J lost 0 bases; unmatched junction nucleotides: 16. The CDR3 DNA sequence: TGTGCTCTTTCCTTCCACTGGGGATACGGGCAAGCTTTGACAGCACAACTCTTCTTT. Amino acid sequence: CALSFHWGYGQALTAQLFF.

This clone was observed a few times. V and J are TRDV2 and TRDJ1; 7 bases map to TRDD3. In germline, CDR1 is GEAIGNYY, CDR2 EKD. V lost 0 bases, J lost 1 base, and 4 bases stayed unmatched. The CDR3 is 15 amino acids. CDR3 amino acids: CACDTTGDITDKLIF. CDR3 bases: TGTGCCTGTGACACCACTGGGGACATCACCGATAAACTCATCTTT.

This chain uses TRDV3 with TRDJ1; possibly TRDD3 for D (5 bases). The germline CDR1 and CDR2 sequences are TVYSNPD and GDNSRS (reference sequence). CDR3 length: 18 residues. V was shortened by 2 bases and J by 7 bases, with 32 bases between the two germline ends. CDR3 sequence reads: CAFRVLAQPPSTGAKLIF. The CDR3 DNA sequence: TGTGCCTTTCGAGTGCTAGCACAACCTCCCAGCACGGGGGCTAAACTCATCTTT.